The rows below give T cell receptor beta chains drawn from one sample of a study of blood T cell repertoires in COVID-19. The data were produced by immunoSEQ multiplex PCR, yet TCRdb's version contains in-frame clones alone and is incomplete. The sample has 200,000 to 250,000 clones; 80% to 90% are singletons. Sequenced material: PBMCs or T cells enriched from blood (not recorded which). The receptors originated from a woman aged 25 to 39 who had been exposed to COVID-19. The CDR3 runs from the conserved cysteine through the conserved F or W. The D gene is left open where the match is weak. The listing skips clone size in some rows; elsewhere it reads once, few, many or a size class.

TRBV10-3	.	TRBJ1-2	.	CAISGGFGYTF	TGTGCCATCAGTGGCGGGTTCGGCTACACCTTC
TRBV2	TRBD2	TRBJ2-2	.	CASDVTSNTGELFF	TGTGCCAGCGATGTGACTAGCAACACCGGGGAGCTGTTTTTT
TRBV12-5	.	TRBJ1-2	once	CASSESGGYGYTF	TGTGCTAGCTCCGAATCGGGGGGGTATGGCTACACCTTC
TRBV21-1	.	TRBJ2-7	.	CASSKRLAGYEQYF	TGTGCCAGCAGTAAAAGGTTGGCGGGCTACGAGCAGTACTTC
TRBV5-4	TRBD2	TRBJ2-2	.	CASSPIAGGSGELFF	TGTGCCAGCAGCCCGATAGCGGGCGGGTCCGGGGAGCTGTTTTTT
TRBV6-5	TRBD1	TRBJ1-1	.	CASSRQGTTFF	TGTGCCAGCAGCAGACAGGGTACAACTTTCTTT
TRBV19	.	TRBJ1-1	once	CASRPRGNTEAFF	TGTGCCAGTAGACCCAGGGGCAACACTGAAGCTTTCTTT
TRBV4-1	.	TRBJ2-5	.	CASSPQRGGGSLQETQYF	TGCGCCAGCAGCCCCCAAAGGGGAGGTGGGTCCCTTCAAGAGACCCAGTACTTC
TRBV10-3	.	TRBJ1-6	.	CAISGQAWDSPLHF	TGTGCCATCAGTGGACAGGCGTGGGATTCACCCCTCCACTTT
TRBV30	TRBD2	TRBJ2-3	.	CAWSRRTSGLTQYF	TGTGCCTGGTCGCGGAGGACTAGCGGTCTTACGCAGTATTTT
TRBV19	TRBD1	TRBJ1-5	.	CASSPGAAGGQPQHF	TGTGCCAGTAGCCCCGGGGCGGCAGGGGGCCAGCCCCAGCATTTT
TRBV4-2	TRBD2	TRBJ2-7	.	CASSKLIKREALYEQYF	TGTGCCAGCAGCAAACTAATAAAGCGGGAGGCCCTCTACGAGCAGTACTTC
TRBV5-4	.	TRBJ2-5	.	CASSVQGKETQYF	TGTGCCAGCAGCGTACAGGGTAAAGAGACCCAGTACTTC
TRBV30	TRBD2	TRBJ2-1	.	CAWNLGLTNNEQFF	TGTGCCTGGAATTTGGGACTAACAAACAATGAGCAGTTCTTC
TRBV5-4	TRBD2	TRBJ2-1	once	CASTDGGGGNYNEQFF	TGTGCCAGCACCGACGGCGGGGGAGGCAATTACAATGAGCAGTTCTTC
TRBV2	.	TRBJ2-5	.	CASGKNLQETQYF	TGTGCCAGCGGCAAGAACCTCCAAGAGACCCAGTACTTC
TRBV3-1/TRBV3-2	.	TRBJ1-3	.	CASSTGSGNTIYF	TGTGCCAGCAGTACAGGGTCTGGAAACACCATATATTTT
TRBV21-1	.	TRBJ2-7	.	CASSKVPAGGPNAYEQYF	TGTGCCAGCAGCAAAGTTCCAGCGGGAGGGCCAAATGCCTACGAGCAGTACTTC
TRBV11-3	.	TRBJ1-3	.	CASSSTGSSGNTIYF	TGTGCCAGCAGCTCAACAGGAAGCTCTGGAAACACCATATATTTT
TRBV28	.	TRBJ1-5	once	CASSNLQGNQPQHF	TGTGCCAGCAGTAACCTCCAGGGGAATCAGCCCCAGCATTTT
TRBV6-5	.	TRBJ1-1	.	CASRQGTEAFF	TGTGCCAGCAGGCAGGGGACTGAAGCTTTCTTT
TRBV6-5	.	TRBJ1-1	.	CASSLTLGGNTEAFF	TGTGCCAGCAGTTTGACCCTAGGCGGGAACACTGAAGCTTTCTTT
TRBV7-3	.	TRBJ1-6	.	CASSLGQGGYSPLHF	TGTGCCAGCAGCTTAGGTCAGGGAGGTTATTCACCCCTCCACTTT
TRBV5-1	.	TRBJ1-1	.	CASSSITGSLATEAFF	TGCGCCAGCAGCTCGATAACAGGATCCCTGGCCACTGAAGCTTTCTTT
TRBV7-9	.	TRBJ2-1	.	CASSRSGNEQFF	TGTGCCAGCAGCCGTAGTGGCAATGAGCAGTTCTTC
TRBV6-5	TRBD2	TRBJ2-7	few	CASQLAGGKSYEQYF	TGTGCCAGCCAACTAGCGGGAGGGAAGTCCTACGAGCAGTACTTC
TRBV5-4	TRBD2	TRBJ2-1	.	CASSPRLAGGLTDEQFF	TGTGCCAGCAGCCCCAGACTAGCGGGAGGCCTGACGGATGAGCAGTTCTTC
TRBV6-6	.	TRBJ2-7	.	CASSYSSSSYEQYF	TGTGCCAGCAGTTACTCGTCTTCCTCCTACGAGCAGTACTTC
TRBV2	.	TRBJ2-1	few	CASRTGLTGNEQFF	TGTGCCAGCCGAACGGGACTCACTGGGAATGAGCAGTTCTTC
TRBV7-9	.	TRBJ1-4	.	CASAGGATNEKLFF	TGTGCCAGCGCCGGGGGTGCAACTAATGAAAAACTGTTTTTT
TRBV5-6	.	TRBJ2-1	.	CASSLVVGEQFF	TGTGCCAGCAGCTTGGTCGTCGGTGAGCAGTTCTTC
TRBV5-1	.	TRBJ2-2	.	CASSLQRADTGELFF	TGCGCCAGCAGCCTTCAGAGGGCGGACACCGGGGAGCTGTTTTTT
TRBV30	TRBD1	TRBJ2-1	.	CAWLRDRGSDEQFF	TGTGCCTGGCTCCGGGACAGGGGTTCGGATGAGCAGTTCTTC
TRBV6-5	.	TRBJ2-5	.	CASSYRGLFQETQYF	TGTGCCAGCAGTTACAGGGGACTCTTCCAAGAGACCCAGTACTTC
TRBV19	.	TRBJ1-1	.	CASIQGAGGDTEAFF	TGTGCCAGTATCCAAGGGGCAGGAGGGGACACTGAAGCTTTCTTT